This entry describes one TCR beta chain. This specimen belongs to a study of cytomegalovirus exposure and HLA in healthy donors. CDR1 and CDR2 (germline): LGHNA, YNFKEQ. The CDR3 runs to 14 residues. V was pared by 3 bases and J by 2 bases, with 0 bases of the junction left unmatched. Use of 60 Vbeta and 13 Jbeta primers characterized the PCR. Profiling relied on immunoSEQ multiplex PCR, and the TCRdb table lists in-frame clones only, not all of them. Among some 210,000 clones listed, about 83% were seen once. The genes are TRBV4-2 and TRBJ1-5; 8 nucleotides align to TRBD1. This sequence originates from a woman aged 45 to 65 in good health and CMV-seropositive. The sample taken for sequencing was PBMCs. The CDR3 region is CASSQGQGNQPQHF. In DNA form, the CDR3 reads TGTGCCAGCAGCCAGGGACAGGGCAATCAGCCCCAGCATTTT.